This T cell receptor beta chain was observed in a study of type 1 regulatory T cells. The CDR3 loop spans 18 amino acids. V lost 6 bases and J lost 0; bases outside the gene matches: 12. Per the germline V gene, CDR1 is DFQATT and CDR2 is SNEGSKA (reference sequence). One entry per CDR3 protein, called by TCRdb with MiXCR from the reads. The sample consists of approximately 97,000 distinct CDR3 sequences, 30% to 35% of them appearing once. Sequencing was done on a sample of CD4+ T cells, either the whole sample or a sorted fraction (not recorded which). The chain is built from TRBV20-1 and TRBJ2-3; 13 bases align to TRBD2. The receptor's source is a human donor in good health. CDR3 in amino acids: CSAEPGLAGQYSTDTQYF. In nucleotides, the CDR3 is TGCAGTGCCGAGCCGGGACTAGCGGGACAGTATAGCACAGATACGCAGTATTTT.